These 5 T cell receptor beta chains share one sample of origin, sequenced in a study of T-cell reconstitution after alpha-beta-depleted transplantation in children. Unique molecular identifiers were incorporated into the prepared TCRbeta library. TCRdb independently ran MiXCR on the PCR reads; one entry per CDR3 protein. Of approximately 82,000 distinct CDR3 sequences listed, less than 20% are singletons. Sequencing used PBMCs, mostly from graft donor cells, obtained 180 days after TCRalphabeta/CD19-depleted stem cell transplant. These receptors were collected from a male patient aged 2-15 years who had a stem cell transplant for acute lymphoblastic leukemia, so the T cells may come from the graft donor.

The chain employs TRBV7-8 and TRBJ2-1, with D perhaps matching TRBD2 (5 bases). The CDR3 is 14 amino acids. The germline gives CDR1 SGHVS, CDR2 FQNEAQ. V shed 5 bases and J shed 10 bases, with 18 bases lying between them. CDR3 amino acids: CASSQTGGSMEQFF. In nucleotides, the CDR3 is TGTGCCAGCAGCCAAACGGGCGGGTCTATGGAGCAGTTCTTC.

This clonotype was seen only a few times. The genes are TRBV7-6 and TRBJ2-4; TRBD2 aligns across 9 bases. V was clipped by 3 bases and J by 4 bases; unmatched bases: 7. Germline CDR1 SGHVS, CDR2 FNYEAQ. CDR3 length equals 16 residues. CDR3 in DNA: TGTGCCAGCAGCTTCGGGCCTAGCGGGGAAAAAAACATTCAGTACTTC. Encoded protein: CASSFGPSGEKNIQYF.

This sequence joins TRBV13 and TRBJ2-7, with TRBD2 identical over 9 bases. CDR1 and CDR2 (germline): PRHDT, FYEKMQ (reference sequence). The V and J ends lost 0 bases and 5 bases, in that order; junction bases with no gene match: 11. The CDR3 is 17 amino acids. The DNA for the CDR3 is TGTGCCAGCAGCTTAGGCCATCGGCTAGCGGGGTCCCACGAGCAGTACTTC. This sequence encodes CASSLGHRLAGSHEQYF.

In this sample, this clonotype turned up a few times. V usage is TRBV11-2 and J usage is TRBJ2-6, with D possibly called TRBD1 or TRBD2 (5 bases each). CDR3 length: 15 amino acids. Germline CDR1 is SGHAT and CDR2 is FQNNGV. With 3 bases removed from V and 2 bases from J, the gap between germline ends came to 8 bases. CDR3 sequence (DNA): TGTGCCAGCAGCTTCAGGGACCCTGGGGCCAACGTCCTGACTTTC. It yields the protein CASSFRDPGANVLTF.

CDR3 DNA sequence: TGTGCCTGGGGCGGTAACACCGGGGAGCTGTTTTTT. This sequence encodes CAWGGNTGELFF. This sequence joins TRBV30 and TRBJ2-2; D uncertain. The V gene's germline CDR1 is GTSNPN and CDR2 SVGIG (reference sequence). V dropped 5 bases and J dropped 2 bases, with 6 bases sitting between them. The CDR3 is 12 residues long.